This T cell receptor beta chain was obtained from a study of blood T cell repertoires in COVID-19. Whole-study context: Sample material is recorded as cDNA or gDNA derived from T cells, B-cell-depleted T cells, or PBMCs.

V lost 3 bases, J lost 4 bases, and 10 bases lay in between. CDR3 length equals 15 residues. The V gene's germline CDR1 is SGHNT and CDR2 YENEEA. Assay used: immunoSEQ multiplex PCR; TCRdb lists only in-frame clones, some missing. The sample holds approximately 150,000 clones, around 90% seen once. The V gene is TRBV11-3, the J gene TRBJ2-6, with D perhaps matching TRBD2 (6 bases). This TCR derives from a woman in her forties or fifties with acute or convalescent COVID-19. Sample: peripheral blood. The CDR3 region is CASSFGGGGANVLTF. The CDR3 DNA is TGTGCCAGCAGCTTCGGGGGTGGCGGGGCCAACGTCCTGACTTTC.